This TCR beta chain is drawn from a study of blood T cell repertoires in COVID-19. Study summary: Sites across the United States, Italy and Spain contributed samples from acute and convalescent COVID-19. The analysed material was cDNA or gDNA that came from T cells, B-cell-depleted T cells, or PBMCs.

V was shortened by 1 base and J by 4 bases, with 12 bases between the two germline ends. Per the germline V gene, CDR1 is SGHDT and CDR2 is YYEEEE. The CDR3 consists of 16 residues. Original data processing: How many nucleated cells were present was estimated from reference gene primer amplification. Sequenced by immunoSEQ multiplex PCR; TCRdb stores in-frame clones only, minus some. The DNA was the basis for D and trimming; V, J and clone size are from that table. The sample lists tens of thousands of clones; approximately 88% were seen once. The sequenced material came from peripheral blood. The chain employs TRBV5-6 and TRBJ1-6; D possibly corresponds to TRBD1 (5 bases). The clonotype comes from a woman aged 70-85 years with acute or convalescent COVID-19. The CDR3 loop reads CASSLTWQGYNSPLHF. CDR3 in DNA: TGTGCCAGCAGCTTGACGTGGCAGGGTTATAATTCACCCCTCCACTTT.